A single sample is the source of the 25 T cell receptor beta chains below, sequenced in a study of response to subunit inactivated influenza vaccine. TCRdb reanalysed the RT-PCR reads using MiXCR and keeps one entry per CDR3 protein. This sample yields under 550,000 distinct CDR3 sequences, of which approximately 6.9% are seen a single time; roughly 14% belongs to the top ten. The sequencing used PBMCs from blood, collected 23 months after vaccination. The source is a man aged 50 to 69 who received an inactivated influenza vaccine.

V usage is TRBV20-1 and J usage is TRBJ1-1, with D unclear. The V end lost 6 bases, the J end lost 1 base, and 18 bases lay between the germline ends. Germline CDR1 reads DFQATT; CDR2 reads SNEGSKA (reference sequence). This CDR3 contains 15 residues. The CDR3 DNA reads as TGCAGTGCAAAGGCGGCAGCGCGGGGGAACACTGAAGCTTTCTTT. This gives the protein CSAKAAARGNTEAFF.

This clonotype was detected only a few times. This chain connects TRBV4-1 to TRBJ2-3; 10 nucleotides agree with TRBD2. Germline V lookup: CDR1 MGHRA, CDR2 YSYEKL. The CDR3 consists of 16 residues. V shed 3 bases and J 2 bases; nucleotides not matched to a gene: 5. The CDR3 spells CASSQPSGGYTDTQYF. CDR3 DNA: TGCGCCAGCAGCCAGCCTAGCGGGGGATACACAGATACGCAGTATTTT.

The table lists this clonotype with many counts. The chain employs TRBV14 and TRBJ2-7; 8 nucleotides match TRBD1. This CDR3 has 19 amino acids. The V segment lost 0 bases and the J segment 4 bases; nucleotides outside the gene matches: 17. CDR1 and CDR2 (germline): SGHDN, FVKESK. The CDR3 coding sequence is TGTGCCAGCAGCCAAGACTCCAGGGGGCTCGCGGTTCTCACATACGAGCAGTACTTC. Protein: CASSQDSRGLAVLTYEQYF.

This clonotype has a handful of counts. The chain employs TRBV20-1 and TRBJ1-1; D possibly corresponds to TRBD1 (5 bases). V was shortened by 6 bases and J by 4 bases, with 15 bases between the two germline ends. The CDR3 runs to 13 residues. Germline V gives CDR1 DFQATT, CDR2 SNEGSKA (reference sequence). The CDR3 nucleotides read TGCAGTGCACCAGGGTTCGTCGGCACTGAAGCTTTCTTT. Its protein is CSAPGFVGTEAFF.

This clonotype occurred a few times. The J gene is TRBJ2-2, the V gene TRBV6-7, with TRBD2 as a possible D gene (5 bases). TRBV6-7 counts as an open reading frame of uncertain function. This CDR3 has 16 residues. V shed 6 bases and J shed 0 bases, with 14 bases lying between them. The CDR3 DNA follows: TGTGCCAGCAGGCAAACGGGTAGCGCGAACACCGGGGAGCTGTTTTTT. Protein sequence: CASRQTGSANTGELFF.

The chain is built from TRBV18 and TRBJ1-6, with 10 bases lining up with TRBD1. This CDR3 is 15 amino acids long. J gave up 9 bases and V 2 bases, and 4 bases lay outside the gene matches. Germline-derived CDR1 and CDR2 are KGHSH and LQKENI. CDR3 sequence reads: CASSPGQGEASPLHF. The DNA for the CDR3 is TGTGCCAGCTCACCAGGACAGGGGGAAGCTTCACCCCTCCACTTT.

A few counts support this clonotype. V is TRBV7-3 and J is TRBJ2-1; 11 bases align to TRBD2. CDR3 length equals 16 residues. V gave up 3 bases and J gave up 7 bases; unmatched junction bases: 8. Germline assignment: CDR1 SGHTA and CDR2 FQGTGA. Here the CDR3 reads CASSLTGLAVLNEQFF. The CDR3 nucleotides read TGTGCCAGCAGCTTGACGGGACTAGCGGTTTTGAATGAGCAGTTCTTC.

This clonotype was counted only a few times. DNA of the CDR3: TGCGCCAGCAGCCAAGTTTACCAAGGGGTTACCTATAATTCACCCCTCCACTTT. Translating gives CASSQVYQGVTYNSPLHF. The rearrangement links TRBV4-3 to TRBJ1-6, with a tentative D call TRBD1 (5 bases). CDR3 length equals 18 residues. The V end lost 1 base, the J end lost 2 bases, and 15 bases lay between the germline ends. CDR1 is LGHNA, CDR2 YSLEER, per germline.

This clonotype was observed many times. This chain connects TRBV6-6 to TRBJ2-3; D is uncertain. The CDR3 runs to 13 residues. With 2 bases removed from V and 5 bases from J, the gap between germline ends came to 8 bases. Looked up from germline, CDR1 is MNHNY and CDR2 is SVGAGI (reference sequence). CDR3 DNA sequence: TGTGCCAGCAGTTACGTTGGAAAAGATACGCAGTATTTT. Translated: CASSYVGKDTQYF.

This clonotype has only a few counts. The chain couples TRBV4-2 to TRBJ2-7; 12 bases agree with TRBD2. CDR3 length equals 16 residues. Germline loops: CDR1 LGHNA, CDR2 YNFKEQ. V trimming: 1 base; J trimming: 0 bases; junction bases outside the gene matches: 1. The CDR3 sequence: CASSQGTSGVSYEQYF. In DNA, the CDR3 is TGTGCCAGCAGCCAAGGGACTAGCGGGGTCTCCTACGAGCAGTACTTC.

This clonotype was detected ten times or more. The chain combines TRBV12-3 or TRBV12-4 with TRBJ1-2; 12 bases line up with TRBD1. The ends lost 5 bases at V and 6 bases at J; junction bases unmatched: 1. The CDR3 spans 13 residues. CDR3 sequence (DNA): TGTGCCAGCAGTCGGGACAGGGGGCATGGCTACACCTTC. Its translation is CASSRDRGHGYTF.

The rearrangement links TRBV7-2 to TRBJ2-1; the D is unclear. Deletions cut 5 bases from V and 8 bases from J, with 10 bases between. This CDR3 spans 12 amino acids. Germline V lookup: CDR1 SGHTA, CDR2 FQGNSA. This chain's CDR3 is CASSPSSYEQFF. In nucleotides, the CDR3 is TGTGCCAGCAGCCCCTCATCGTATGAGCAGTTCTTC.

The CDR3 protein is CASSFQEAYKQYF. In DNA form, the CDR3 reads TGTGCCAGCAGTTTCCAGGAAGCATACAAGCAGTACTTC. The rearrangement joins TRBV28 to TRBJ2-7; D not resolved. CDR3 length: 13 residues. CDR1 and CDR2 from the germline V gene are MDHEN and SYDVKM. Trimming removed 3 bases from V and 8 bases from J, with 14 bases in between.

CDR3 sequence: CASSRDKGYNQPQHF. The CDR3 DNA reads as TGTGCCAGCAGCCGGGACAAGGGATACAATCAGCCCCAGCATTTT. The chain recombines TRBV7-2 with TRBJ1-5; D perhaps matches TRBD1 (6 bases). V was pared by 5 bases and J by 3 bases, with 14 bases between. Germline loops: CDR1 SGHTA, CDR2 FQGNSA. The CDR3 is 15 amino acids. Drawing the rest from reference TRBV7-2 and TRBJ1-5, the complete variable domain is GAGVSQSPSNKVTEKGKDVELRCDPISGHTALYWYRQSLGQGLEFLIYFQGNSAPDKSGLPSDRFSAERTGGSVSTLTIQRTQQEDSAVYLCASSRDKGYNQPQHFGDGTRLSIL.

The CDR3 region is CASTPGSGNYEQYF. In DNA, the CDR3 is TGCGCCAGCACCCCGGGGAGCGGGAACTACGAGCAGTACTTC. This chain links TRBV5-1 with TRBJ2-7, with TRBD2 identical over 7 bases. Germline assignment: CDR1 SGHRS and CDR2 YFSETQ. The length of the CDR3 is 14 residues. The V gene end was trimmed by 6 bases and the J gene end by 3 bases; junction bases not matched to a gene: 9.

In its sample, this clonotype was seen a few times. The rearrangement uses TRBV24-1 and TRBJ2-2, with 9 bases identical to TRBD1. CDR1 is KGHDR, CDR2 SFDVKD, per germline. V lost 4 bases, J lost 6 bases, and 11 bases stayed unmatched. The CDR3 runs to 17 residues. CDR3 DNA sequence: TGTGCCACCAGTGACGAACCGGGGACAGGGACCCCCGGGGAGCTGTTTTTT. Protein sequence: CATSDEPGTGTPGELFF.

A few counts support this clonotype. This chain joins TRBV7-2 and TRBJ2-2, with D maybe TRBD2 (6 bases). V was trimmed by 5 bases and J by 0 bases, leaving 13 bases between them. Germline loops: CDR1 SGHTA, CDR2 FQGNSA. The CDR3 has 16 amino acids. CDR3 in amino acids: CASSLRGLTNTGELFF. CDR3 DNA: TGTGCCAGCAGCCTGCGAGGACTAACGAACACCGGGGAGCTGTTTTTT.

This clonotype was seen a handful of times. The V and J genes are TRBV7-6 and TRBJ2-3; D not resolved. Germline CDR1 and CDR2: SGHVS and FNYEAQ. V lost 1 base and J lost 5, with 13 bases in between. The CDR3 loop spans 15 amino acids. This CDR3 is CASSLELATQDTQYF. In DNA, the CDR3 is TGTGCCAGCAGCTTAGAGTTAGCAACTCAAGATACGCAGTATTTT.

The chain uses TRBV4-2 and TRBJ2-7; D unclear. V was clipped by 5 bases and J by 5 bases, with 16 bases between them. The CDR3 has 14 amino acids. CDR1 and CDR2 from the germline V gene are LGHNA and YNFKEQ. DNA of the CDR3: TGTGCCAGCAGCGGAGCCGCAGGTTTCAACGAGCAGTACTTC. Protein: CASSGAAGFNEQYF.

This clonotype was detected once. CDR3 DNA: TGTGCCAGCAGCCCACCGGGACAGGGGGATTTCGAGCAGTACTTC. This codes for CASSPPGQGDFEQYF. The V and J genes are TRBV7-8 and TRBJ2-7; 11 bases match TRBD1. The germline V gene encodes CDR1 SGHVS and CDR2 FQNEAQ. The length of the CDR3 is 15 residues. The J segment lost 6 bases and the V segment lost 5 bases, leaving 9 bases of the junction unmatched.

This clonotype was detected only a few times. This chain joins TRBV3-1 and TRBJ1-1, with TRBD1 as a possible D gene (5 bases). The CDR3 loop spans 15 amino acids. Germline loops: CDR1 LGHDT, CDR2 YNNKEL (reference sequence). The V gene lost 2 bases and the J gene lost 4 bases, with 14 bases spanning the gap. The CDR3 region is CASSQPGAQGTEAFF. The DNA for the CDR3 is TGTGCCAGCAGCCAACCGGGTGCCCAGGGCACTGAAGCTTTCTTT.

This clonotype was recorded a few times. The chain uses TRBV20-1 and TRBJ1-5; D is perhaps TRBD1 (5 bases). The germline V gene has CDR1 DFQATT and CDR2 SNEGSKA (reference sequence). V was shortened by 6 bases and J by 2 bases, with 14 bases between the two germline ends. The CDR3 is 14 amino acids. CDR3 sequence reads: CSARKGLRNQPQHF. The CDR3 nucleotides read TGCAGTGCGAGAAAGGGGTTACGCAATCAGCCCCAGCATTTT.

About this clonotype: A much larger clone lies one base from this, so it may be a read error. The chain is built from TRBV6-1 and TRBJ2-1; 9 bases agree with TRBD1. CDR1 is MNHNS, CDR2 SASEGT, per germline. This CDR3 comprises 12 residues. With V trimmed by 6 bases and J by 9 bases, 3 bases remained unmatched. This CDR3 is CASRTTGGEQFF. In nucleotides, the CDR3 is TGTGCCAGCAGAACGACAGGGGGTGAGCAGTTCTTC.

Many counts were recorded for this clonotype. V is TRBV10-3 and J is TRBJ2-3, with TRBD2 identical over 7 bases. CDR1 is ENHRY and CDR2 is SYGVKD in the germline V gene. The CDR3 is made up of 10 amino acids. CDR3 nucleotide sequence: TGTGCATACGGGGGGGATACGCAGTATTTT. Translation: CAYGGDTQYF.

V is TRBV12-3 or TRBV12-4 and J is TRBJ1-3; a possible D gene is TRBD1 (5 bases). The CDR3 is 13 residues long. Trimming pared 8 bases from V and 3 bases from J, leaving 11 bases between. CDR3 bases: TGTGCCAGCCGTCTGGGGGGTGGAAACACCATATATTTT. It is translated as CASRLGGGNTIYF.